This paragraph covers one TCR beta chain sequence. Its antigen remains undetermined. Base-call qualities are not available, and no considerably larger clone is one nucleotide away. This sample was included in a study of T cells in Graves' hyperthyroidism and ophthalmopathy (dated by TCRdb to between 2017 and 2020). Regarding the complete study: Peripheral blood samples were taken at the time of initial diagnosis, prior to any treatment. According to the paper, TCR Vbeta CDR3 sequencing was carried out on around 140 peripheral blood samples, which came from over 40 ophthalmopathy, some 73 hyperthyroidism and roughly 17 progressor patients. Prospective prediction of ophthalmopathy was tested in an independent validation cohort consisting of 18 hyperthyroidism patients and around 16 patients who later progressed to ophthalmopathy. To identify TCR V-J signatures that set the groups apart, the researchers used a discovery cohort of 90 to 100 patients, made up of 40 to 45 with Graves' ophthalmopathy and 57 with stable Graves' hyperthyroidism. In addition, the study compared T-cell repertoires in thyroid tissue and in blood from roughly six Graves' hyperthyroidism patients. The 95 to 100 discovery patients were randomly divided into training and test sets at a 7:3 ratio. Following sampling, methimazole starting at 30 mg daily was given to hyperthyroidism patients, and high-dose intravenous methylprednisolone was given to ophthalmopathy patients.

The TCR beta CDR3 regions were amplified from RNA transcripts. A first-round RT-PCR of the TCR CDR3 used the HTBI primer set with the Qiagen OneStep RT-PCR kit. Libraries were constructed in a second round of multiplex PCR, after which size selection and purification were performed. The libraries were sequenced on an Illumina HiSeq2000 using paired-end 100 bp reads. The study's processing was this. Raw data were processed with SOAPnuke, discarding reads with adapters, uncalled bases, mean Phred below 15, or no exact constant-primer or identifier match. High-quality paired reads were merged using COPE v1.2.5, and each unique nucleotide sequence was defined as a clonotype. MiTCR v1.1 was used to align the clonotypes against IMGT TRBV, TRBD and TRBJ reference segments. Only V-J combinations with frequency above 0.0001, covering about 99% of repertoires, were analysed. The TCS score was defined as the ratio of F50 (clonal expansion) to E x V (chaos), calculated using BLOSUM62-based TCRdist between CDR3 peptides within each V-J. Welch's t-statistics and random forest reduced 500 to 650 V-J features to under 15, which were used in a naive Bayes classifier (R e1071). The public reads were run again by TCRdb, first through fastp at Q25 and then through MiXCR, and only productive beta chains were kept. Identical CDR3 proteins give one entry, which carries the most common genes and DNA. These V and J calls derive from TCRdb rather than the authors' analysis. The sample profile shows 490,000 or so distinct CDR3 sequences; about 20% of them were found once. The leading ten clones occupy around 47% of the sample.

The CDR3, from cysteine to phenylalanine, totals 10 residues. Only CDR3 DNA is held: 30 bases, read in frame from base 1. Trimming at the junction amounts to 5 bases on V and 8 bases on J, and the germline ends lie 10 bases apart. Looking up the germline V gene (reference sequence) yields CDR1 GTSNPN and CDR2 SVGIG. Results the study describes overall, beyond this receptor: Ophthalmopathy was separated from stable hyperthyroidism by a 13 V-J signature model, with approximately 85% sensitivity and approximately 84% specificity obtained in cross-validation and 80%/75% obtained in testing. During validation, the model predicted progression to ophthalmopathy a median of around six months ahead of onset, with around 70% sensitivity and 72% to 85% specificity. No statistical method was used to set the sample size in advance, and investigators knew the group allocation. Most expanded thyroid clonotypes (frequency above 0.001) were also detected in blood, a finding suggesting that blood repertoires may reflect thyroid immune responses.

Ophthalmopathy patients had moderately to severely active disease, with a Clinical Activity Score of 3 or more, a NOSPECS grade of 4 or more, and a disease duration of less than 3 months. The study excluded patients with uncontrolled infections, other autoimmune diseases, pregnancy or lactation. Clinical symptoms, serum thyroxine and TRAb, thyroid ultrasound, and orbital computed tomography formed the basis for the diagnoses. PBMCs were isolated from more than 9 ml of fresh peripheral blood by Ficoll-Paque density gradient centrifugation. Trizol reagent was used to extract total RNA, and RNA quality was then checked on an Agilent 2100 Bioanalyzer.

Sequenced sample: blood. The rearrangement combines TRBV30 with TRBJ2-7; matching of 5 bases hints at TRBD2 as the D gene. The TCR sequence derives from a woman in her 70s with Graves' ophthalmopathy. The CDR3 protein: CAWRREKQYF. The DNA sequence reads TGTGCCTGGCGACGGGAAAAGCAGTACTTC.